This is a list of T cell receptor beta chains from one sample in a study of shared clonotypes between healthy human individuals. Sequencing was performed with immunoSEQ multiplex PCR; in TCRdb, only in-frame clones are kept and a portion is missing. The sample lists under 2,000,000 clones, about 95% occurring once. Input material: naive CD8+ T cells sorted from blood. Every receptor here comes from a man younger than 30 in good health. Each CDR3 is given with its conserved first and last residue. A D gene is named only where the DNA matches it firmly. Not every row has a clone size; where given, it reads once, few, many or a size class.

v_gene	abundance	d_gene	j_gene	CDR3aa	CDR3nt
TRBV9	-	-	TRBJ1-1	CASSDGPGMHF	TGTGCCAGCAGCGATGGCCCGGGAATGCACTTT
TRBV5-1	-	TRBD1	TRBJ2-7	CASSLGRGLEEQYF	TGCGCCAGCAGCTTGGGAAGGGGGCTGGAAGAGCAGTACTTC
TRBV7-6	-	TRBD1	TRBJ1-1	CASRLGQGGSEAFF	TGTGCCAGCAGATTAGGACAGGGGGGATCTGAAGCTTTCTTT
TRBV6-5	-	TRBD2	TRBJ2-1	CASSYLAAGPYNEQFF	TGTGCCAGCAGTTATCTAGCGGCGGGGCCCTACAATGAGCAGTTCTTC
TRBV7-6	once	TRBD1	TRBJ2-1	CASSWTGNLYNEQFF	TGTGCCAGCAGCTGGACAGGGAACCTCTACAATGAGCAGTTCTTC
TRBV29-1	-	TRBD2	TRBJ2-1	CSVGGGAVYNEQFF	TGCAGCGTTGGGGGAGGGGCGGTCTACAATGAGCAGTTCTTC
TRBV9	-	-	TRBJ1-1	CASSGTQNTEAFF	TGTGCCAGCAGCGGTACACAAAACACTGAAGCTTTCTTT
TRBV4-3	-	-	TRBJ2-2	CASSHLEGTGELFF	TGCGCCAGCAGCCATCTTGAGGGCACCGGGGAGCTGTTTTTT
TRBV25-1	-	TRBD1	TRBJ2-3	CASSGDRNTQYF	TGTGCCAGCAGTGGGGACAGGAATACGCAGTATTTT
TRBV29-1	-	TRBD1	TRBJ2-7	CSVLDRDLYEQYF	TGCAGCGTTTTGGACAGGGATCTCTACGAGCAGTACTTC
TRBV10-3	-	-	TRBJ1-1	CAISPAGQNTEAFF	TGTGCCATCAGTCCTGCGGGTCAGAACACTGAAGCTTTCTTT
TRBV25-1	once	-	TRBJ2-7	CASSDPGARDHVEQYF	TGTGCCAGCAGTGACCCCGGGGCCAGGGATCATGTCGAGCAGTACTTC
TRBV19	-	TRBD1	TRBJ1-1	CASSIRDRGESAFF	TGTGCCAGTAGTATAAGGGACAGGGGGGAATCTGCTTTCTTT
TRBV4-1	-	TRBD1	TRBJ2-7	CASSLNRGTYEQYF	TGCGCCAGCAGCCTTAACAGGGGCACCTACGAGCAGTACTTC
TRBV29-1	-	-	TRBJ2-2	CSVERQNTGELFF	TGCAGCGTTGAAAGACAGAACACCGGGGAGCTGTTTTTT
TRBV19	-	TRBD1	TRBJ2-7	CASSMVGTGVYEQYF	TGTGCCAGTAGTATGGTCGGGACAGGGGTCTACGAGCAGTACTTC
TRBV27	-	TRBD2	TRBJ2-1	CASSLLAGVEYNEQFF	TGTGCCAGCAGTCTACTAGCGGGAGTAGAATACAATGAGCAGTTCTTC
TRBV7-8	-	-	TRBJ2-1	CASSLENNEQFF	TGTGCCAGCAGCTTGGAAAACAATGAGCAGTTCTTC
TRBV5-1	-	-	TRBJ2-7	CASSLVAGSFSYEQYF	TGCGCCAGCAGCTTGGTAGCAGGTTCCTTTTCCTACGAGCAGTACTTC
TRBV5-4	-	-	TRBJ2-5	CASSLMAGETQYF	TGTGCCAGCAGCTTGATGGCTGGAGAGACCCAGTACTTC
TRBV7-9	-	TRBD2	TRBJ2-5	CASSLLGLGVERETQYF	TGTGCCAGCAGCTTGTTGGGACTAGGGGTTGAACGGGAGACCCAGTACTTC
TRBV19	-	-	TRBJ2-7	CASSARQPYEQYF	TGTGCCAGTAGTGCCCGGCAGCCCTACGAGCAGTACTTC
TRBV7-9	-	-	TRBJ2-5	CASSLSLWETQYF	TGTGCCAGCAGCTTATCGCTTTGGGAGACCCAGTACTTC
TRBV19	-	-	TRBJ1-1	CASSIGGENTEAFF	TGTGCCAGTAGTATCGGGGGGGAGAACACTGAAGCTTTCTTT
TRBV5-3	-	TRBD2	TRBJ2-5	CARSLGTRGRLAALYQETQYF	TGTGCCAGAAGCTTGGGTACACGGGGACGACTAGCGGCCTTGTACCAAGAGACCCAGTACTTC
TRBV12-1	-	-	TRBJ1-1	CASSFVPMNTEAFF	TGTGCCAGCAGCTTTGTCCCCATGAACACTGAAGCTTTCTTT
TRBV5-4	-	-	TRBJ2-5	CASSYWDAGTQYF	TGTGCCAGCAGCTACTGGGACGCGGGGACCCAGTACTTC
TRBV5-4	-	-	TRBJ2-5	CASGGWPDPRETQYF	TGTGCCAGCGGGGGGTGGCCGGACCCACGGGAGACCCAGTACTTC
TRBV5-1	-	-	TRBJ1-2	CASSLDSSNYGYTF	TGCGCCAGCAGCTTGGACTCCAGTAACTATGGCTACACCTTC
TRBV7-9	-	TRBD1	TRBJ1-2	CASSLTTWTGGGYGYTF	TGTGCCAGCAGCTTAACTACCTGGACAGGGGGTGGCTATGGCTACACCTTC
TRBV19	-	-	TRBJ1-2	CASNKGRGDGYTF	TGTGCCAGTAATAAGGGCAGGGGCGACGGCTACACCTTC
TRBV27	-	TRBD1	TRBJ2-3	CASSSWTGEPLAQYF	TGTGCCAGCAGTTCGTGGACAGGGGAACCCTTGGCGCAGTATTTT
TRBV27	-	-	TRBJ1-6	CASSLFTPAYNSPLHF	TGTGCCAGCAGTTTATTTACCCCCGCCTATAATTCACCCCTCCACTTT
TRBV27	-	TRBD1	TRBJ1-1	CASSRTGGTEAFF	TGTGCCAGCAGTAGGACAGGAGGCACTGAAGCTTTCTTT
TRBV19	-	-	TRBJ2-7	CASSIDGFTYEQYF	TGTGCCAGTAGTATCGACGGGTTTACCTACGAGCAGTACTTC
TRBV7-9	-	-	TRBJ1-1	CASSLTLSTEAFF	TGTGCCAGCAGCTTAACCCTGAGTACTGAAGCTTTCTTT
TRBV7-8	once	TRBD2	TRBJ2-3	CASSGLAGGRDTQYF	TGTGCCAGCAGCGGACTAGCGGGAGGCAGAGATACGCAGTATTTT
TRBV27	-	-	TRBJ2-7	CASSFGTGSYEQYF	TGTGCCAGCAGTTTTGGGACGGGCTCCTACGAGCAGTACTTC
TRBV4-3	-	-	TRBJ2-2	CASSQELLAGGELFF	TGCGCCAGCAGCCAAGAGCTACTCGCTGGGGGGGAGCTGTTTTTT
TRBV11-2	-	-	TRBJ2-7	CASSLDGVGLLYEQYF	TGTGCCAGCAGCTTAGATGGAGTGGGACTCCTGTACGAGCAGTACTTC